This T cell receptor (beta chain) emerged from a study of CD8 T cells in ankylosing spondylitis. Study findings and constraints: Apparently characteristic of ankylosing spondylitis blood was a TCR beta motif (eight highly homologous variants). Significant enrichment of disease-linked clones was reported in matched ankylosing spondylitis synovial fluid.

Of note for this clonotype: Its antigen is as yet unknown.

It was by quantitative 5'-RACE with molecular barcodes that TCR beta libraries were made. TCRdb analysed the 5' RACE reads with MiXCR anew, one entry per CDR3 protein. The sample carries about 220,000 distinct CDR3 sequences, just under 7.5% recorded once. The J segment lost 5 bases and the V segment lost 3 bases, leaving 1 base of the junction unmatched. This CDR3 is built from 13 residues. The germline V gene encodes CDR1 WNHNN and CDR2 SYGVQD (reference sequence). This rearrangement joins TRBV10-1 to TRBJ2-7; 10 bases align to TRBD2. Sequencing used blood, either unsorted or a sorted T cell fraction (not recorded which). The TCR comes from a male donor with ankylosing spondylitis. The CDR3 protein is CASSDGLADEQYF. Written as DNA, the CDR3 is TGCGCCAGCAGTGACGGACTAGCGGACGAGCAGTACTTC.